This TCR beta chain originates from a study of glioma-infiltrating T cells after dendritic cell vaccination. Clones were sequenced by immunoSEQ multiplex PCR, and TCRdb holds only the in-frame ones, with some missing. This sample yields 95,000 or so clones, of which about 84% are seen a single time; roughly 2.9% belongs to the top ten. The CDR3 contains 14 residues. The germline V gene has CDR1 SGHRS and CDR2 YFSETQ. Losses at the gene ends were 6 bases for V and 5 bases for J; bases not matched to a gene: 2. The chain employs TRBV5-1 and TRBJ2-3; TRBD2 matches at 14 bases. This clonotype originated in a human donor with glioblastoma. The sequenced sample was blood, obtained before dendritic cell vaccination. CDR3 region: CASTGLAGVDTQYF. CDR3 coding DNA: TGCGCCAGCACGGGACTAGCGGGGGTAGATACGCAGTATTTT.